The T cell receptor beta chain described here comes from a study of blood T cell repertoires in COVID-19. Looked up from germline, CDR1 is SGHRS and CDR2 is YFSETQ. The CDR3 extends over 14 amino acids. The J segment lost 2 bases and the V segment lost 4 bases, leaving 2 bases of the junction unmatched. This clone appeared a single time. In the original analysis: Amplification of reference gene primers provided the estimated nucleated cell counts. Using immunoSEQ multiplex PCR, the repertoire was profiled, and TCRdb retains in-frame clones only, with some absent. That table furnishes V, J and clone size, whereas the DNA furnished D and trimming. The sample contains roughly 100,000 clones, roughly four fifths of which appear only once.

This clonotype was sampled from a man in his sixties with acute or convalescent COVID-19. V is TRBV5-1 and J is TRBJ1-1; TRBD1 matches 10 bases. Source material: peripheral blood. CDR3 nucleotides: TGCGCCAGCAGCGGGACAGGGGCCAACACTGAAGCTTTCTTT. It codes for CASSGTGANTEAFF.